Presented here are 10 T cell receptor beta chains from one specimen sequenced in a study of blood T cell repertoires in COVID-19. The data were produced by immunoSEQ multiplex PCR, yet TCRdb's version contains in-frame clones alone and is incomplete. The repertoire includes 350,000 to 550,000 clones, around 89% of them detected once, and around 4.5% sits in the top ten. Sequenced input: peripheral blood. Every receptor here comes from a woman under 40 with acute or convalescent COVID-19.

The chain links TRBV30 to TRBJ2-1; D is perhaps TRBD1 (6 bases). V was pared by 3 bases and J by 6 bases, with 15 bases between. The CDR3 sequence is 14 residues long. The germline V gene encodes CDR1 GTSNPN and CDR2 SVGIG (reference sequence). The CDR3 sequence is CAWSPYRTANEQFF. Here the CDR3 DNA reads TGTGCCTGGAGCCCCTACCGGACAGCCAATGAGCAGTTCTTC.

The chain is built from TRBV7-3 and TRBJ1-2, with D maybe TRBD1 (6 bases). Trimming left V 2 bases short and J 8 bases short, with 15 bases between. CDR3 length: 14 amino acids. Germline V CDR1 and CDR2: SGHTA, FQGTGA. The CDR3 DNA follows: TGTGCCAGCAGCTTAGGGCGGGGGGCGAGAGGCTACACCTTC. Translation: CASSLGRGARGYTF. Variable domain in full (rest from reference TRBV7-3 and TRBJ1-2): GAGVSQTPSNKVTEKGKYVELRCDPISGHTALYWYRQSLGQGPEFLIYFQGTGAADDSGLPNDRFFAVRPEGSVSTLKIQRTERGDSAVYLCASSLGRGARGYTFGSGTRLTVV.

This chain connects TRBV24-1 to TRBJ2-3, with D possibly matching TRBD2 (7 bases). This CDR3 contains 15 residues. V was pared by 5 bases and J by 5 bases, with 16 bases between. Germline-derived CDR1 and CDR2 are KGHDR and SFDVKD. In DNA form, the CDR3 reads TGTGCCACCAGTGCCGCGGGGGCTGCGGAAGATACGCAGTATTTT. It specifies CATSAAGAAEDTQYF.

The chain links TRBV7-9 to TRBJ2-3; D remains unclear. The V gene's germline CDR1 is SEHNR and CDR2 FQNEAQ (reference sequence). Trimming removed 10 bases at V and 1 base at J, with 6 bases between. CDR3 length equals 11 residues. CDR3 bases: TGTGCCACCCGGGGCACAGATACGCAGTATTTT. Amino acid sequence: CATRGTDTQYF.

This clone was picked up one time. The rearrangement links TRBV24-1 to TRBJ2-3; the D gene is possibly TRBD2 (6 bases). This CDR3 is built from 16 residues. Trimming took 6 bases from V and 1 from J, leaving 16 bases between them. Germline V gene lookup returns CDR1 KGHDR and CDR2 SFDVKD. The CDR3 region is CATSTSPGGRTDTQYF. The CDR3 DNA follows: TGTGCCACCAGTACCTCCCCCGGGGGACGCACAGATACGCAGTATTTT.

A word on this clone: A junction boundary mismatches the germline segment, possibly from a read error. This chain uses TRBV7-9 with TRBJ2-1; 11 positions match TRBD1. The CDR3 loop spans 14 amino acids. The V gene's germline CDR1 is SEHNR and CDR2 FQNEAQ (reference sequence). The CDR3 reads CASSLGTGGNEQFF. DNA of the CDR3: TGTGCCAGCAGTTTAGGGACAGGGGGCAATGAGCAGTTCTTC.

The gene calls are TRBV11-2 and TRBJ2-5, with 9 bases fitting TRBD2. This CDR3 spans 14 amino acids. V trimming: 4 bases; J trimming: 5 bases; junction bases outside the gene matches: 5. Germline-derived CDR1 and CDR2 are SGHAT and FQNNGV. CDR3 sequence reads: CASSWGGGAETQYF. Written as DNA, the CDR3 is TGTGCCAGCAGCTGGGGCGGGGGGGCTGAGACCCAGTACTTC.

V is TRBV7-2 and J is TRBJ2-1; 9 nucleotides agree with TRBD2. The germline gives CDR1 SGHTA, CDR2 FQGNSA. The CDR3 is made up of 15 amino acids. V gave up 5 bases and J gave up 7 bases; unmatched junction bases: 9. CDR3 sequence (DNA): TGTGCCAGCAGCCCTAGGGCAGCGGGGGGTAATGAGCAGTTCTTC. Translation: CASSPRAAGGNEQFF.

The chain is built from TRBV5-4 and TRBJ2-7, with 9 bases that match TRBD2. Germline loops: CDR1 SGHNT, CDR2 YYREEE (reference sequence). V lost 4 bases, J lost 1 base, and 9 bases stayed unmatched. There are 16 residues in the CDR3. The CDR3: CASSPPGGGGSYEQYF. The CDR3 DNA sequence: TGTGCCAGCAGCCCTCCTGGCGGGGGGGGGTCCTACGAGCAGTACTTC.

The genes are TRBV24-1 and TRBJ2-1, with 10 bases that match TRBD1. The CDR3 length is 16 residues. The V gene end was trimmed by 4 bases and the J gene end by 5 bases; junction bases not matched to a gene: 7. CDR1 KGHDR and CDR2 SFDVKD come from the germline V gene. CDR3 protein: CATSDRTGGRNNEQFF. The CDR3 DNA reads as TGTGCCACCAGTGACCGGACAGGGGGGCGAAACAATGAGCAGTTCTTC.